Below, 14 T cell receptor beta chains from the same sample are listed, as sequenced in a study of blood T cell repertoires in COVID-19. The protocol was immunoSEQ multiplex PCR, while the TCRdb copy is restricted to in-frame clones and leaves out a portion. In the table there are around 190,000 clones, more than 65% of which are singletons. Sequencing was done on a sample of peripheral blood. These receptors were obtained from a human donor in a cohort sampled during active COVID-19.

V usage is TRBV28 and J usage is TRBJ2-2; 11 positions agree with TRBD2. CDR3 size: 17 residues. Germline V gene sequence: CDR1 MDHEN, CDR2 SYDVKM. J lost 1 base, V lost 3 bases, and 4 bases had no gene match. The DNA of the CDR3 is TGTGCCAGCAGTTTGGGGACTAGCGGAATGAACACCGGGGAGCTGTTTTTT. Encoded protein: CASSLGTSGMNTGELFF.

This clone has just one count. V usage is TRBV10-2 and J usage is TRBJ1-2, with D possibly matching TRBD1 (5 bases). Trimming left V 6 bases short and J 3 bases short, with 11 bases between. This CDR3 has 13 amino acids. Germline values: CDR1 WSHSY, CDR2 SAAADI. The CDR3 protein is CASSYTRDYGYTF. CDR3 nucleotides: TGCGCCAGCAGCTACACCAGGGACTATGGCTACACCTTC.

The CDR3 DNA is TGTGCCAGTAGTACCCTGGGACAGGGCGACACTGAAGCTTTCTTT. It encodes CASSTLGQGDTEAFF. The chain employs TRBV19 and TRBJ1-1; 9 bases agree with TRBD1. V shed 4 bases and J 3 bases; nucleotides not matched to a gene: 6. The CDR3 sequence is 15 residues long. CDR1 is LNHDA and CDR2 is SQIVND in the germline V gene (reference sequence). The whole variable domain, filled in from reference TRBV19 and TRBJ1-1, reads DGGITQSPKYLFRKEGQNVTLSCEQNLNHDAMYWYRQDPGQGLRLIYYSQIVNDFQKGDIAEGYSVSREKKESFPLTVTSAQKNPTAFYLCASSTLGQGDTEAFFGQGTRLTVV.

V and J are TRBV6-6 and TRBJ1-4, with 9 bases matching TRBD1. Germline V gene lookup returns CDR1 MNHNY and CDR2 SVGAGI (reference sequence). The CDR3 is 16 residues long. The V gene end was trimmed by 0 bases and the J gene end by 5 bases; junction bases not matched to a gene: 4. In DNA form, the CDR3 reads TGTGCCAGCAGTTACTCGATGGGACAGGGCAATGAAAAACTGTTTTTT. Residues: CASSYSMGQGNEKLFF.

The chain has TRBV7-8 and TRBJ2-1; possibly TRBD1 for D (6 bases). This CDR3 has 15 amino acids. The V gene's germline CDR1 is SGHVS and CDR2 FQNEAQ. The V gene lost 5 bases and the J gene lost 5 bases, with 16 bases spanning the gap. CDR3 DNA sequence: TGTGCCAGCAGCGCAACTGAGACAGGTAACAATGAGCAGTTCTTC. This codes for CASSATETGNNEQFF.

Remarks on this clone: One end of the junction does not line up with germline, which may come from a read error. The chain has TRBV7-7 and TRBJ2-7; TRBD1 aligns across 7 bases. The CDR3 has 15 residues. From germline, CDR1 is SSHAT and CDR2 FNYEAQ (reference sequence). CDR3 DNA: TGTGCTAGCAGCAATGGGCCCGGGACAGACTACGAGCAGTACTTC. Its protein product is CASSNGPGTDYEQYF.

This chain links TRBV19 with TRBJ1-2; D is uncertain. The CDR3 length is 14 residues. Germline V gives CDR1 LNHDA, CDR2 SQIVND (reference sequence). V was cut by 2 bases and J by 8 bases, with 15 bases left in between. This chain's CDR3 is CASSIFVRGWGYTF. Here the CDR3 DNA reads TGTGCCAGTAGTATATTTGTTCGGGGATGGGGCTACACCTTC. Drawing the rest from reference TRBV19 and TRBJ1-2, the complete variable domain is DGGITQSPKYLFRKEGQNVTLSCEQNLNHDAMYWYRQDPGQGLRLIYYSQIVNDFQKGDIAEGYSVSREKKESFPLTVTSAQKNPTAFYLCASSIFVRGWGYTFGSGTRLTVV.

CDR3 in DNA: TGTGCCAGCTCACCCATACAGGGCTACGAGCAGTACTTC. The encoded protein is CASSPIQGYEQYF. V is TRBV18 and J is TRBJ2-7; perhaps TRBD1 as D (6 bases). The length of the CDR3 is 13 residues. Between the trimmed V and J ends, which lost 3 bases and 3 bases, there was a span of 9 bases. Germline loops: CDR1 KGHSH, CDR2 LQKENI.

The chain couples TRBV5-1 to TRBJ2-3; 7 bases line up with TRBD2. This CDR3 is 16 amino acids long. Germline V lookup: CDR1 SGHRS, CDR2 YFSETQ. After removal of 4 bases from V and 2 bases from J, the junction contained 10 bases not matched to a gene. The CDR3: CASSNGAGLHTDTQYF. CDR3 sequence (DNA): TGCGCCAGCAGCAACGGAGCGGGACTACACACAGATACGCAGTATTTT.

J is TRBJ2-3 and V is TRBV5-1; TRBD2 might be the D (7 bases). The V end was cut by 4 bases, the J end by 9 bases, with 21 bases between. Germline V CDR1 and CDR2: SGHRS, YFSETQ. The CDR3 consists of 15 residues. In DNA form, the CDR3 reads TGCGCCAGCAGCGCATCTAGCGGACCAAGGGGGACGCAGTATTTT. This codes for CASSASSGPRGTQYF.

The chain recombines TRBV4-1 with TRBJ2-7; 9 positions agree with TRBD1. V shed 3 bases, J shed 2 bases, and the junction held 5 bases outside the gene matches. Germline loops: CDR1 MGHRA, CDR2 YSYEKL. The CDR3 runs to 15 residues. CDR3 loop: CASSHGQGSTYEQYF. CDR3 in DNA: TGCGCCAGCAGCCACGGACAGGGGTCTACCTACGAGCAGTACTTC.

This rearrangement joins TRBV3-1 (or the pseudogene TRBV3-2) to TRBJ1-5; TRBD1 agrees at 8 bases. Germline V CDR1 and CDR2: LGHDT, YNNKEL (reference sequence). With 4 bases clipped from V and 2 bases from J, the junction kept 7 bases outside the gene matches. This CDR3 has 16 residues. CDR3 sequence (DNA): TGTGCCAGCAGCCCAGACAGGGGTGGTGGCAATCAGCCCCAGCATTTT. This translates into CASSPDRGGGNQPQHF.

This clone was seen once. The rearrangement joins TRBV19 to TRBJ1-5; the D is unclear. The CDR3 length is 16 residues. Germline CDR1 LNHDA, CDR2 SQIVND (reference sequence). Trimming took 4 bases from V and 3 from J, leaving 16 bases between them. The chain's CDR3 is CASSKNPSVYNQPQHF. The CDR3 nucleotides are TGTGCCAGTAGTAAGAATCCGTCGGTCTACAATCAGCCCCAGCATTTT.

CDR3: CASSGIAGGISEQFF. CDR3 nucleotide sequence: TGTGCCAGCAGTGGCATAGCGGGAGGGATAAGTGAGCAGTTCTTC. The chain is built from TRBV6-6 and TRBJ2-1; 11 nucleotides align to TRBD2. The junction had 9 bases not matched to a gene; V was cut back by 5 bases and J by 9 bases. The germline V gene encodes CDR1 MNHNY and CDR2 SVGAGI (reference sequence). This CDR3 has 15 amino acids.